This section outlines one T cell receptor beta chain sequence together with its context. The PCR had 60 Vbeta and 13 Jbeta primers. Here immunoSEQ multiplex PCR was the method, and the copy in TCRdb shows in-frame clones only, minus some. The repertoire has fewer than 120,000 clones, 65% to 80% of them found once; the top ten carry about 6.8%. With 0 bases removed from V and 3 bases from J, the gap between germline ends came to 5 bases. The CDR3 covers 14 residues. Germline CDR1 is SGHTA and CDR2 is FQGNSA. This record comes from a study of cytomegalovirus exposure and HLA in healthy donors. The overall study: T cells numbering 150 million to 200 million yielded roughly 120 million unique TCR beta sequences in an earlier analysis.

Sequencing was done on a sample of PBMCs. V and J are TRBV7-2 and TRBJ2-2; no clear D gene. This TCR derives from a man aged 25-45 years in good health and CMV-seropositive. The CDR3, as DNA: TGTGCCAGCAGCTTAGCGGGCGACACCGGGGAGCTGTTTTTT. It specifies CASSLAGDTGELFF.